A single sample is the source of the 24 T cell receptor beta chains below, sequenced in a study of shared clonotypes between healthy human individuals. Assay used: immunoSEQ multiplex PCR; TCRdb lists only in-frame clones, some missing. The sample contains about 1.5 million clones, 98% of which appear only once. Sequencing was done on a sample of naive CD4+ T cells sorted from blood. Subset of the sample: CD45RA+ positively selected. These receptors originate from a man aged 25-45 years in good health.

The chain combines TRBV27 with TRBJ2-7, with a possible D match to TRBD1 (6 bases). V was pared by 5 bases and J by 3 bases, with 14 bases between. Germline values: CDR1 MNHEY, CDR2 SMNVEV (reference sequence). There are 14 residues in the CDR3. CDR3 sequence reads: CASSPQGLGYEQYF. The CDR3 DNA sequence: TGTGCCAGCAGTCCGCAGGGGCTGGGCTACGAGCAGTACTTC.

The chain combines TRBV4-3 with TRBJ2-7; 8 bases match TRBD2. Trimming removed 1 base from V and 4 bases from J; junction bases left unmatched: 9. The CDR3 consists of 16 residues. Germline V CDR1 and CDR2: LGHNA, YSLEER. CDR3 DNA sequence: TGCGCCAGCAGCCAAGTAAGGGGGAGCGGGAGTTACGAGCAGTACTTC. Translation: CASSQVRGSGSYEQYF.

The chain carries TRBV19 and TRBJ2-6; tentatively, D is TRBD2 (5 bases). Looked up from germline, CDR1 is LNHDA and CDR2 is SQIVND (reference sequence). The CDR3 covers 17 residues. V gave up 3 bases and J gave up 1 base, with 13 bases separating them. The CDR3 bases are TGTGCCAGTAGTATTACCTGGGCGGGTTCTGGGGCCAACGTCCTGACTTTC. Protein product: CASSITWAGSGANVLTF.

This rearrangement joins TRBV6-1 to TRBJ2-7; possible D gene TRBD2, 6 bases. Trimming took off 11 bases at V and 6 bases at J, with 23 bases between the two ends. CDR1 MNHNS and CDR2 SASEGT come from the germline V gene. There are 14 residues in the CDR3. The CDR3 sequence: CAVSGTRTHGEQYF. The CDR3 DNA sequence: TGTGCCGTATCCGGGACTCGAACCCATGGCGAGCAGTACTTC.

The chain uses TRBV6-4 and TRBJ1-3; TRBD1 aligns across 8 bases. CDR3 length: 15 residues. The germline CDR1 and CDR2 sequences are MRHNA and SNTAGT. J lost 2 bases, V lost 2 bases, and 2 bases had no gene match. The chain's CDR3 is CASSDHRGTGNTIYF. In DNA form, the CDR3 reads TGTGCCAGCAGTGACCACAGGGGGACTGGAAACACCATATATTTT.

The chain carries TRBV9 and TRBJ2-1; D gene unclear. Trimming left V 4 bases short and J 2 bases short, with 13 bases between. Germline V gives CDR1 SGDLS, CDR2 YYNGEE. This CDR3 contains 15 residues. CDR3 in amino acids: CASSPDIGAYNEQFF. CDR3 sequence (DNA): TGTGCCAGCAGCCCAGACATAGGAGCCTACAATGAGCAGTTCTTC.

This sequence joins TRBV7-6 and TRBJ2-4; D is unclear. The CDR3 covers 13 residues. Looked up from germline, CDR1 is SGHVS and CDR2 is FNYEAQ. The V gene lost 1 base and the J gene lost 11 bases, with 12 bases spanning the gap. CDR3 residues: CASSLGSSSVQYF. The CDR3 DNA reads TGTGCCAGCAGCTTAGGTTCTAGTTCGGTTCAGTACTTC.

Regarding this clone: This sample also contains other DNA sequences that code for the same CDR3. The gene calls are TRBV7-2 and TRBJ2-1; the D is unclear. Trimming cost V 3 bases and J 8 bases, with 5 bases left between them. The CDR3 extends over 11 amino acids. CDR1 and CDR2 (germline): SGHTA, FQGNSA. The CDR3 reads CASSLIYEQFF. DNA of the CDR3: TGTGCCAGCAGCTTGATTTATGAGCAGTTCTTC.

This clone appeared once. CDR3 residues: CSVDGLDEQYF. The CDR3 nucleotides are TGCAGCGTTGATGGGTTGGACGAGCAGTACTTC. This chain connects TRBV29-1 to TRBJ2-7; D not resolved. CDR3 size: 11 residues. Between the trimmed V and J ends, which lost 3 bases and 5 bases, there was a span of 8 bases. The germline gives CDR1 SQVTM, CDR2 ANQGSEA.

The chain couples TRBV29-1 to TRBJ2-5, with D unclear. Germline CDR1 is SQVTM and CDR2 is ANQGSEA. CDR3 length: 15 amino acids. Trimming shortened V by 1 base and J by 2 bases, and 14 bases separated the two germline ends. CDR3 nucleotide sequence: TGCAGCGTTGAAGGCCCGGGTGCGGTACAAGAGACCCAGTACTTC. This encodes CSVEGPGAVQETQYF.

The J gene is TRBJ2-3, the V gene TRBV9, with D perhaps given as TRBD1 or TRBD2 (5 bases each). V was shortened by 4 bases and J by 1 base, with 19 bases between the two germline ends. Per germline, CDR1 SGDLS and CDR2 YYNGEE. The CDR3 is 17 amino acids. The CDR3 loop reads CASSPKGPPRGTDTQYF. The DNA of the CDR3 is TGTGCCAGCAGCCCCAAGGGACCACCTAGGGGCACAGATACGCAGTATTTT.

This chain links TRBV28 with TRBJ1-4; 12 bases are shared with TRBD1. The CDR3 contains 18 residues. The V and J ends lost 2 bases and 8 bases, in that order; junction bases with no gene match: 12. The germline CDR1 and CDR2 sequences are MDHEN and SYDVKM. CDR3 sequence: CASSLPLGQGAWGEKLFF. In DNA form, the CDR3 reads TGTGCCAGCAGTTTACCGCTGGGACAGGGGGCTTGGGGGGAAAAACTGTTTTTT.

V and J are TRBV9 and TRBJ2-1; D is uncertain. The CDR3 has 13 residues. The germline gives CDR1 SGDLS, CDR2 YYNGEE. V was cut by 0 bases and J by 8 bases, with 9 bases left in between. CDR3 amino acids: CASSVGARDEQFF. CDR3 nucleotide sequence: TGTGCCAGCAGCGTAGGAGCGCGTGATGAGCAGTTCTTC.

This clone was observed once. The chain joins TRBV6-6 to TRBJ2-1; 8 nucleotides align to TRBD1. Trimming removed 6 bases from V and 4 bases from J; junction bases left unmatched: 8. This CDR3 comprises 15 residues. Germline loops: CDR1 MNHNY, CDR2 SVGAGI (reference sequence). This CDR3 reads CASRTQGALYNEQFF. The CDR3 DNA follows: TGTGCCAGCAGAACCCAGGGGGCTTTGTACAATGAGCAGTTCTTC.

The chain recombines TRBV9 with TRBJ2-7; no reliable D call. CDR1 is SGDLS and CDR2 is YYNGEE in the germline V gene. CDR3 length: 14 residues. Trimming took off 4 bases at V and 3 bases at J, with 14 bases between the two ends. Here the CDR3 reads CASSLAAASYEQYF. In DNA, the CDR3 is TGTGCCAGCAGCTTGGCGGCAGCAAGCTACGAGCAGTACTTC.

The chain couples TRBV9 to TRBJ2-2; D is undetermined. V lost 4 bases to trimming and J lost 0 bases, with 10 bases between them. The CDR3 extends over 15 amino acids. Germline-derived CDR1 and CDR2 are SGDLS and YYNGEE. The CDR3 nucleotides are TGTGCCAGCAGCAAAGGACGCGCGAACACCGGGGAGCTGTTTTTT. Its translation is CASSKGRANTGELFF.

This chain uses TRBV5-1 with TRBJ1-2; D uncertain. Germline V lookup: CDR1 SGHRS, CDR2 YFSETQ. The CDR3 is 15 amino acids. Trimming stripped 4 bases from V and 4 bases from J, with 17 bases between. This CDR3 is CASSALERTAYGYTF. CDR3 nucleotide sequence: TGCGCCAGCAGCGCACTGGAAAGGACTGCCTATGGCTACACCTTC.

This CDR3 reads CASSALAGVLFYEQYF. CDR3 nucleotide sequence: TGTGCCAGCAGCGCACTAGCGGGAGTATTATTCTACGAGCAGTACTTC. The chain recombines TRBV7-6 with TRBJ2-7, with TRBD2 matching over 11 bases. Trimming removed 5 bases from V and 3 bases from J; junction bases left unmatched: 9. CDR1 is SGHVS and CDR2 is FNYEAQ in the germline V gene. The CDR3 is 16 residues long.

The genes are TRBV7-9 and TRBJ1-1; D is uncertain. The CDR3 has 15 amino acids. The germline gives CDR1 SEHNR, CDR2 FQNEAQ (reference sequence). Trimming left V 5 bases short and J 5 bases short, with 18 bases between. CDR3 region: CASSPTALGNTEAFF. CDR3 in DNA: TGTGCCAGCAGCCCGACGGCGCTTGGGAATACTGAAGCTTTCTTT.

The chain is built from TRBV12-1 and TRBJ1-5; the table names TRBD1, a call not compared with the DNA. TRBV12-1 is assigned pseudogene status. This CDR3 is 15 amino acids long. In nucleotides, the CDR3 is TGTGCCAGCAGCCCCGGTCAGACAGGGGTTCAGCCCCAGCATTTT. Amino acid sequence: CASSPGQTGVQPQHF.

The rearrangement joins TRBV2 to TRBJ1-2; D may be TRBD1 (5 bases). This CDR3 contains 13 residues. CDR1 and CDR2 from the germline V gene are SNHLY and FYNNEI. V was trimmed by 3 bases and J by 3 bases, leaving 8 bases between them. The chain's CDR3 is CASSEVRDYGYTF. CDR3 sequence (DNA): TGTGCCAGCAGTGAGGTCAGGGACTATGGCTACACCTTC.

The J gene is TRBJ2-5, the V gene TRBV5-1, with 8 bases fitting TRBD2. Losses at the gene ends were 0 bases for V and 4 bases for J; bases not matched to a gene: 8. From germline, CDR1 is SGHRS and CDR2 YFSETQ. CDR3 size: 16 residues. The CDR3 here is CASSLGIAGTGETQYF. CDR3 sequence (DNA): TGCGCCAGCAGCTTGGGAATAGCGGGAACAGGAGAGACCCAGTACTTC. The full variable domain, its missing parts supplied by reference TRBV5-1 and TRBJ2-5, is KAGVTQTPRYLIKTRGQQVTLSCSPISGHRSVSWYQQTPGQGLQFLFEYFSETQRNKGNFPGRFSGRQFSNSRSEMNVSTLELGDSALYLCASSLGIAGTGETQYFGPGTRLLVL.

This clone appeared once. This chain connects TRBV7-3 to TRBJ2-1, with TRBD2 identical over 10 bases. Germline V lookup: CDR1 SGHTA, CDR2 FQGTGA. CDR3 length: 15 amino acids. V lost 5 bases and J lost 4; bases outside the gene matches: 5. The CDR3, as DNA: TGTGCCAGCAGCAGAGGACTAGCGGAATACAATGAGCAGTTCTTC. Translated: CASSRGLAEYNEQFF.

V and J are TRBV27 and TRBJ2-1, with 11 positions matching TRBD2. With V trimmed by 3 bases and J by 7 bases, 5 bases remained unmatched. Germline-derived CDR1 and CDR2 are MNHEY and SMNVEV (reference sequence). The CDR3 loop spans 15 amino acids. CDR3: CASSFGLAGLNEQFF. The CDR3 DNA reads TGTGCCAGCAGTTTCGGACTAGCGGGCCTGAATGAGCAGTTCTTC.